The 13 T cell receptor beta chains listed next were all sequenced from one sample in a study of breast tumors, draining lymph nodes, adjacent tissues. TCRdb recomputed calls from the multiplex PCR reads with MiXCR, one row per CDR3 protein. The data contain roughly 15,000 distinct CDR3 sequences, under 60% of them singletons. Sequencing was carried out using tumor-adjacent breast tissue. The receptors were sampled from a female donor with breast cancer. Some clones in this sample may be carry-over from other donors' samples.

This clonotype occurred once. The rearrangement uses TRBV9 and TRBJ2-7; D is unresolved. Trimming took 5 bases from V and 6 from J, leaving 21 bases between them. Germline CDR1 and CDR2: SGDLS and YYNGEE. This CDR3 spans 15 amino acids. CDR3 sequence (DNA): TGTGCCAGCAGACAGTTCCTACGAGCAGTATCCGAGCAGTACTTC. Residues: CASRQFLRAVSEQYF.

The chain employs TRBV19 and TRBJ1-1; D gene uncertain. The CDR3 sequence is 14 residues long. The V and J ends lost 7 bases and 6 bases respectively, with 18 bases between them. Germline assignment: CDR1 LNHDA and CDR2 SQIVND (reference sequence). In nucleotides, the CDR3 is TGTGCCAGTACCAGGACCGGGCCCCGGGCTGAAGCTTTCTTT. This gives the protein CASTRTGPRAEAFF.

This clonotype was detected ten times or more. The chain carries TRBV6-2 or TRBV6-3 and TRBJ2-2; D perhaps matches TRBD2 (5 bases). The CDR3 has 12 residues. Germline-derived CDR1 and CDR2 are MNHEY and SVGEGT. V lost 5 bases and J 7 bases, leaving 8 bases between the germline ends. The CDR3: CASSTGVGELFF. The CDR3 DNA reads as TGTGCCAGCAGTACCGGGGTCGGGGAGCTGTTTTTT.

The chain links TRBV12-3 or TRBV12-4 to TRBJ1-2, with TRBD1 identical over 7 bases. V was clipped by 7 bases and J by 7 bases; unmatched bases: 6. The CDR3 runs 12 residues. The CDR3 loop is CASKPQGIGYTF. The DNA of the CDR3 is TGTGCCAGCAAACCACAGGGGATTGGCTACACCTTC.

CDR3 sequence (DNA): TGTGCCAGCACCCTGGGGGGGGGATGCACTGAAGCTTTCTTT. Translated, it gives CASTLGGGCTEAFF. V and J are TRBV28 and TRBJ1-1; tentative D call: TRBD1 (5 bases). V was cut by 7 bases and J by 4 bases, with 16 bases left in between. The length of the CDR3 is 14 residues. CDR1 MDHEN and CDR2 SYDVKM come from the germline V gene.

Worth noting for this clonotype: At one end, the junction sequence differs from germline, possibly due to a read error. The chain recombines TRBV12-3 or TRBV12-4 with TRBJ2-2, with no clear D. CDR3 size: 12 residues. The CDR3: CAGGLAPGKLLF. The DNA for the CDR3 is TGTGCCGGCGGTTTAGCTCCTGGGAAGCTGCTTTTT.

This clonotype came up many times. This may stem from a read error, because a much larger clone lies one nucleotide away. The chain recombines TRBV5-6 with TRBJ2-5; D may be TRBD2 (5 bases). This CDR3 has 14 residues. The germline gives CDR1 SGHDT, CDR2 YYEEEE. V was cut by 0 bases and J by 5 bases, with 11 bases left in between. The CDR3 DNA is TGTGCCAGCAGCTTGGTTAGCGCGAGCGAGACCCAGTACTTC. Its protein product is CASSLVSASETQYF.

In its sample, this clonotype is medium-sized. The chain uses TRBV12-5 and TRBJ2-7; D gene ambiguous. Trimming removed 1 base from V and 3 bases from J, with 13 bases in between. CDR1 LGHNT and CDR2 FRNRAP come from the germline V gene. This CDR3 is built from 15 residues. CDR3: CASGLDSTISYEQYF. The CDR3 region has the DNA TGTGCTAGTGGTTTGGACAGCACAATCAGCTACGAGCAGTACTTC.

By proportion, this clonotype is medium-sized. The chain employs TRBV20-1 and TRBJ2-1; D may be TRBD2 (6 bases). The CDR3 loop spans 15 amino acids. V was pared by 5 bases and J by 4 bases, with 18 bases between. Germline CDR1 is DFQATT and CDR2 is SNEGSKA (reference sequence). In DNA form, the CDR3 reads TGCAGTGCTGCTCACCGGGACTTAGGGTACAATGAGCAGTTCTTC. This sequence encodes CSAAHRDLGYNEQFF.

This clonotype was detected many times. The chain is built from TRBV5-4 and TRBJ2-5; D is ambiguous. V lost 4 bases and J lost 5, with 18 bases in between. The CDR3 is made up of 15 amino acids. Looked up from germline, CDR1 is SGHNT and CDR2 is YYREEE (reference sequence). CDR3 region: CASSLVSTGRETQYF. The CDR3, as DNA: TGTGCCAGCAGCCTGGTTTCTACGGGCAGGGAGACCCAGTACTTC.

This clonotype was recorded at least ten times. V usage is TRBV2 and J usage is TRBJ1-1, with TRBD1 matching over 7 bases. Per the germline V gene, CDR1 is SNHLY and CDR2 is FYNNEI. The CDR3 length is 15 residues. V gave up 2 bases and J gave up 4 bases; unmatched junction bases: 7. CDR3 in amino acids: CASSERGAGGTEAFF. CDR3 bases: TGTGCCAGCAGTGAAAGGGGGGCAGGGGGCACTGAAGCTTTCTTT.

The J gene is TRBJ1-2, the V gene TRBV11-2; tentatively, D is TRBD1 (6 bases). The CDR3 length is 13 residues. CDR1 is SGHAT, CDR2 FQNNGV, per germline. Deletions cut 5 bases from V and 4 bases from J, with 11 bases between. CDR3 coding DNA: TGTGCCAGCAGCAACAGGGTGACCTATGGCTACACCTTC. It specifies CASSNRVTYGYTF.

This chain uses TRBV14 with TRBJ2-7; D gene unclear. There are 13 residues in the CDR3. V lost 1 base, J lost 3 bases, and 7 bases lay in between. CDR1 is SGHDN, CDR2 FVKESK, per germline. CDR3 sequence reads: CASSQVTGYEQYF. As DNA, the CDR3 is TGTGCCAGCAGCCAAGTCACTGGCTACGAGCAGTACTTC.